This TCR beta chain was found in a study of blood T cells in healthy people across ages. General study findings and limits: Per million T cells, TCR beta diversity dropped roughly linearly as age increased. Estimates drawn from one million T cells were deemed to understate diversity.

Investigators took around 10 milliliters of peripheral blood from every donor. PBMCs, at least 6.5 million per sample, were isolated. Per the germline V gene, CDR1 is LGHNA and CDR2 is YSLEER. Trimming took off 0 bases at V and 10 bases at J, with 9 bases between the two ends. The CDR3 covers 13 residues. Alongside a J-beta primer mix, a sample-barcoded 5' primer served in a second PCR lasting about 7 to 12 cycles. TCRdb itself ran the 5' RACE reads through MiXCR, one entry per CDR3 protein. The sample lists 1.5 million to 2 million distinct CDR3 sequences; approximately 50% were seen once. Of note for this clonotype: Its antigen is undetermined.

The chain employs TRBV4-3 and TRBJ1-4; D call uncertain. The sequenced sample consisted of blood. This clonotype originated in a woman between 40 and 50 years old in good health. The CDR3 bases are TGCGCCAGCAGCCAAGAAAGGACGGGAAAACTGTTTTTT. It specifies CASSQERTGKLFF.